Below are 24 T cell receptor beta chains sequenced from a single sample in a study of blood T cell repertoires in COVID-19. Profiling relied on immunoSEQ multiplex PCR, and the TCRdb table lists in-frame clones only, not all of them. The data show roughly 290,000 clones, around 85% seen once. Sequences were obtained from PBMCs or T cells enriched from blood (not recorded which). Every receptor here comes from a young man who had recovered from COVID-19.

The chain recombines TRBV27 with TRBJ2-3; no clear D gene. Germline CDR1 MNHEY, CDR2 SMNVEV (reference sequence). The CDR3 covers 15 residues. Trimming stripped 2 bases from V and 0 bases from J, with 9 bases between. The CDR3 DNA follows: TGTGCCAGCAGTTTACTCCCGGTTAGCACAGATACGCAGTATTTT. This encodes CASSLLPVSTDTQYF.

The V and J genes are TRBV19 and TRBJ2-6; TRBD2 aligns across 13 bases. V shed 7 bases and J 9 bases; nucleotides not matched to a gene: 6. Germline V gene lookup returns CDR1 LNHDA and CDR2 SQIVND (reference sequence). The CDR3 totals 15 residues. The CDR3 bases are TGTGCCAGTAACCCGGGACTAGCGGGGAACAACGTCCTGACTTTC. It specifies CASNPGLAGNNVLTF.

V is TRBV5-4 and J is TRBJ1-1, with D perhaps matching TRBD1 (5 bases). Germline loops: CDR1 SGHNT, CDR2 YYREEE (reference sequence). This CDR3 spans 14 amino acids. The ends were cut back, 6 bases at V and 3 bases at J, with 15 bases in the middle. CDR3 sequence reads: CASNPPGGYTEAFF. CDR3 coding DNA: TGTGCCAGCAATCCTCCCGGGGGTTACACTGAAGCTTTCTTT.

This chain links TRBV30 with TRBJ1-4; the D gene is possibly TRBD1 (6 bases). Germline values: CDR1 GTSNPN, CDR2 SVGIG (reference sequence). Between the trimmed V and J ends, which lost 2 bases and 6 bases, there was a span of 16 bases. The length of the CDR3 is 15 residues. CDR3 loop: CAWSSTGSLDEKLFF. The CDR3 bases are TGTGCCTGGAGTAGCACAGGGTCATTGGATGAAAAACTGTTTTTT.

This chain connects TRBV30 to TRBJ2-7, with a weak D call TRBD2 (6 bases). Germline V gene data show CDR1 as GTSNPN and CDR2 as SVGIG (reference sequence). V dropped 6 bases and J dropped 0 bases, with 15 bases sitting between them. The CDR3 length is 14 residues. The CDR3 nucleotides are TGTGCCTGTCTGGGGGGAACCTACTCCTACGAGCAGTACTTC. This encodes CACLGGTYSYEQYF.

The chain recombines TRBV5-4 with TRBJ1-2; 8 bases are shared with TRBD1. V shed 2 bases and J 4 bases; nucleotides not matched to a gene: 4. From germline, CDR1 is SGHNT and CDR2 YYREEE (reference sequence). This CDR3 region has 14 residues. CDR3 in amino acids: CASSLDRGGYGYTF. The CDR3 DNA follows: TGTGCCAGCAGCTTAGACAGGGGTGGCTATGGCTACACCTTC. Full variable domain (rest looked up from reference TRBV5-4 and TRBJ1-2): ETGVTQSPTHLIKTRGQQVTLRCSSQSGHNTVSWYQQALGQGPQFIFQYYREEENGRGNFPPRFSGLQFPNYSSELNVNALELDDSALYLCASSLDRGGYGYTFGSGTRLTVV.

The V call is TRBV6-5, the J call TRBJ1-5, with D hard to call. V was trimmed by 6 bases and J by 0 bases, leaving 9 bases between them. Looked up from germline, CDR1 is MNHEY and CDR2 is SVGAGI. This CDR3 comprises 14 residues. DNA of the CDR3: TGTGCCAGCAGAGCATCGTATAGCAATCAGCCCCAGCATTTT. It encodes CASRASYSNQPQHF.

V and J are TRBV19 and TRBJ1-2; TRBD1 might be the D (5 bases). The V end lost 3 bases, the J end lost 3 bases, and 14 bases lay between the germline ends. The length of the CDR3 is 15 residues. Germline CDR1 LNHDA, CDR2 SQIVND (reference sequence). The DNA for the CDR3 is TGTGCCAGTAGTATCGCCTTGGGGCAGGACTATGGCTACACCTTC. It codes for CASSIALGQDYGYTF.

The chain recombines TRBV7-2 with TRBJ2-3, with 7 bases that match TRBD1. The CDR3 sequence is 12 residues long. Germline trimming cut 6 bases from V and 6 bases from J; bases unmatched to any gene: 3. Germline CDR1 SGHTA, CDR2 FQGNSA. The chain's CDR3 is CASSQGGDTQYF. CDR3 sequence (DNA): TGTGCCAGCAGTCAAGGGGGCGATACGCAGTATTTT.

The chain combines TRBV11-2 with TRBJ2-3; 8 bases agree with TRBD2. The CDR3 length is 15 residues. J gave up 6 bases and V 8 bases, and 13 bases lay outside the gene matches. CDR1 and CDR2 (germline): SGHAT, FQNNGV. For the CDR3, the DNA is TGTGCCAGCCGAGAACGGGGGGGGCGCTGGGATACGCAGTATTTT. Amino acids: CASRERGGRWDTQYF.

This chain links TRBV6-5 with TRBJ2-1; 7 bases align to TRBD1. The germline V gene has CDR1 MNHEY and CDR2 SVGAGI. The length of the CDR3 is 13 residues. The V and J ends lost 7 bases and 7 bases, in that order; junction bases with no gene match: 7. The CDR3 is CASNPTGTNEQFF. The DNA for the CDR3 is TGTGCCAGCAACCCGACAGGGACAAATGAGCAGTTCTTC.

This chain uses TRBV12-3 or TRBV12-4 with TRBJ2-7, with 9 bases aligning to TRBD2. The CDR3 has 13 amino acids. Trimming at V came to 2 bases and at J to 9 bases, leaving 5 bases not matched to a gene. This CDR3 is CASSLIAGALQYF. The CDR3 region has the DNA TGTGCCAGCAGTTTAATAGCGGGGGCTTTGCAGTACTTC.

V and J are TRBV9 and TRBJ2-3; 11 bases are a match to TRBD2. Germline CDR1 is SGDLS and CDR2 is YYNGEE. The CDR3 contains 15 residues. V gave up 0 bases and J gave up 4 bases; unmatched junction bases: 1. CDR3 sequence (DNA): TGTGCCAGCAGCGTAGGACTAGCGGGGCCAGATACGCAGTATTTT. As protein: CASSVGLAGPDTQYF.

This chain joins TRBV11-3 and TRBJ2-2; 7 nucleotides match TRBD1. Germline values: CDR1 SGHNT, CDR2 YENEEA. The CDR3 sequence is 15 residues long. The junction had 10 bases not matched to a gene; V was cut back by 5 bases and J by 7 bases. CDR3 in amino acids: CASSPAGGKDGELFF. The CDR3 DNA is TGTGCCAGCAGCCCCGCAGGGGGTAAAGACGGGGAGCTGTTTTTT.

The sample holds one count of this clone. CDR3 loop: CSVEDSTRQGTGELFF. The CDR3 bases are TGCAGCGTTGAAGACAGCACCCGGCAGGGCACCGGGGAGCTGTTTTTT. The genes are TRBV29-1 and TRBJ2-2; a weak D match, TRBD1 (5 bases). The germline V gene encodes CDR1 SQVTM and CDR2 ANQGSEA. This CDR3 region has 16 residues. V shed 0 bases and J shed 4 bases, with 15 bases lying between them.

The CDR3 region has the DNA TGCGCCAGCAGCTACAGGGGCGATCAGCCCCAGCATTTT. It is translated as CASSYRGDQPQHF. The chain uses TRBV5-1 and TRBJ1-5; 7 nucleotides align to TRBD1. V shed 3 bases, J shed 5 bases, and the junction held 2 bases outside the gene matches. Germline V gene lookup returns CDR1 SGHRS and CDR2 YFSETQ. The CDR3 loop spans 13 amino acids.

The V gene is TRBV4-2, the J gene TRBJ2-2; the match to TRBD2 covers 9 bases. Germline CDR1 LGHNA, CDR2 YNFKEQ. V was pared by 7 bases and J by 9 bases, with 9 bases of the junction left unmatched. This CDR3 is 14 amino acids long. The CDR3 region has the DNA TGTGCCAGCACCCTACTTGGGACTAGCAGGGAGCTGTTTTTT. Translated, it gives CASTLLGTSRELFF.

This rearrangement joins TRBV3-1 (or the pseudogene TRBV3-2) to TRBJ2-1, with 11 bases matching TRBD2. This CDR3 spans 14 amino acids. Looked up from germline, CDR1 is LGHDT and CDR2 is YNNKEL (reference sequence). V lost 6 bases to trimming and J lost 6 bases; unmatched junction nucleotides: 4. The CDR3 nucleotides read TGTGCCAGCAGACCTAGCGGGGGGCTCAATGAGCAGTTCTTC. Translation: CASRPSGGLNEQFF.

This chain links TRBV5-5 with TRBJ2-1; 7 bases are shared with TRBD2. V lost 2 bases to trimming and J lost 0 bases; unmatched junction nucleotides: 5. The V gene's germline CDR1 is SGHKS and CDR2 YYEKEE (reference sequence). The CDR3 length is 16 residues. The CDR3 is CASSLTSVHSYNEQFF. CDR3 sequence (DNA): TGTGCCAGCAGCTTAACTAGCGTCCACTCCTACAATGAGCAGTTCTTC.

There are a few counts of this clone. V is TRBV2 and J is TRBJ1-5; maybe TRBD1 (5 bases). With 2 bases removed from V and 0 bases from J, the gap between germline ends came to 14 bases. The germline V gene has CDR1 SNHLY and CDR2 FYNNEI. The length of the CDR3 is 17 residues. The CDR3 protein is CASSEFATVISNQPQHF. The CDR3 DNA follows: TGTGCCAGCAGTGAATTCGCGACAGTTATTAGCAATCAGCCCCAGCATTTT. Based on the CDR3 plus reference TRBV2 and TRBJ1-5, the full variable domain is EPEVTQTPSHQVTQMGQEVILRCVPISNHLYFYWYRQILGQKVEFLVSFYNNEISEKSEIFDDQFSVERPDGSNFTLKIRSTKLEDSAMYFCASSEFATVISNQPQHFGDGTRLSIL.

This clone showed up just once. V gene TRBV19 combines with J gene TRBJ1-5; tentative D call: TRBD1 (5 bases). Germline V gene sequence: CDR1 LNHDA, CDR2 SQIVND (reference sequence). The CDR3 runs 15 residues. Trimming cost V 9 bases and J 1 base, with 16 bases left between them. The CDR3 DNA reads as TGTGCCAGCCAAACCTCAGGGTCGAGCAATCAGCCCCAGCATTTT. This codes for CASQTSGSSNQPQHF. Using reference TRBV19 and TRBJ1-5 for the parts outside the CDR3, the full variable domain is DGGITQSPKYLFRKEGQNVTLSCEQNLNHDAMYWYRQDPGQGLRLIYYSQIVNDFQKGDIAEGYSVSREKKESFPLTVTSAQKNPTAFYLCASQTSGSSNQPQHFGDGTRLSIL.

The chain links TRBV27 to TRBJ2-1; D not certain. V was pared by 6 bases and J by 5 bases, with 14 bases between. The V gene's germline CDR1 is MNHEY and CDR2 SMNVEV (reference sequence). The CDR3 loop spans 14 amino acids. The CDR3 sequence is CASSPYQKNNEQFF. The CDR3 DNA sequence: TGTGCCAGCAGCCCCTACCAAAAGAACAATGAGCAGTTCTTC.

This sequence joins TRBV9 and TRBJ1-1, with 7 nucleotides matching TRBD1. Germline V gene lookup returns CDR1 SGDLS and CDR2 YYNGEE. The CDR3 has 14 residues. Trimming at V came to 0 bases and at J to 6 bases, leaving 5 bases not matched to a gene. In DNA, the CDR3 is TGTGCCAGCAGCGTAGCTTTAGGGGGCCCTGAAGCTTTCTTT. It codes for CASSVALGGPEAFF.

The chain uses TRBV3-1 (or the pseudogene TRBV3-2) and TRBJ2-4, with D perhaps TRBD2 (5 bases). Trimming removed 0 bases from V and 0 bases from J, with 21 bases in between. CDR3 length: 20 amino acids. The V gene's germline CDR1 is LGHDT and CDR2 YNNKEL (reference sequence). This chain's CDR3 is CASSQEGRVGKASAKNIQYF. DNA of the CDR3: TGTGCCAGCAGCCAAGAGGGTCGGGTCGGGAAGGCATCAGCCAAAAACATTCAGTACTTC.